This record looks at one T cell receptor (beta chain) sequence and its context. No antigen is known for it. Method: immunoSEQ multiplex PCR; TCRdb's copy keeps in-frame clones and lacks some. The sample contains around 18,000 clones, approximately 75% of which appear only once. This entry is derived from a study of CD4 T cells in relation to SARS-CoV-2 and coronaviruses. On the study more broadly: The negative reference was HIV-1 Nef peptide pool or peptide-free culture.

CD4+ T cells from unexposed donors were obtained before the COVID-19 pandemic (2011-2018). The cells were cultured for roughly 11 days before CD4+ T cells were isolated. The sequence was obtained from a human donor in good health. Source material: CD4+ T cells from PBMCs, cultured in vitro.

This CDR3 is CASSPKGLLYEQYF. The DNA for the CDR3 is TGTGCCAGCAGTCCCAAGGGACTCCTCTACGAGCAGTACTTC. The chain joins TRBV3-1 (or the pseudogene TRBV3-2) to TRBJ2-7; perhaps TRBD2 as D (6 bases). The CDR3 extends over 14 amino acids. Trimming removed 6 bases from V and 3 bases from J, with 15 bases in between. Germline lookup yields CDR1 LGHDT and CDR2 YNNKEL (reference sequence).